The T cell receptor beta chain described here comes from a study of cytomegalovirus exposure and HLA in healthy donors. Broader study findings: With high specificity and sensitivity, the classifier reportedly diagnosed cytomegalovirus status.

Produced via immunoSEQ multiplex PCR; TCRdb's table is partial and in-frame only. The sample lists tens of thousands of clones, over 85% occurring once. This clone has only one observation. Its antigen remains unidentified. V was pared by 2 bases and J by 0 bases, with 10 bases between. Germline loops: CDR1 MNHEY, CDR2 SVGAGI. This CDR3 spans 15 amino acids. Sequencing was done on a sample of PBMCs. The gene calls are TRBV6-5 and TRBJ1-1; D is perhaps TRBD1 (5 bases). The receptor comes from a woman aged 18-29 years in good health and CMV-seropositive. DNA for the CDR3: TGTGCCAGCAGTTACGGTGGCAGGGTGAACACTGAAGCTTTCTTT. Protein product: CASSYGGRVNTEAFF.